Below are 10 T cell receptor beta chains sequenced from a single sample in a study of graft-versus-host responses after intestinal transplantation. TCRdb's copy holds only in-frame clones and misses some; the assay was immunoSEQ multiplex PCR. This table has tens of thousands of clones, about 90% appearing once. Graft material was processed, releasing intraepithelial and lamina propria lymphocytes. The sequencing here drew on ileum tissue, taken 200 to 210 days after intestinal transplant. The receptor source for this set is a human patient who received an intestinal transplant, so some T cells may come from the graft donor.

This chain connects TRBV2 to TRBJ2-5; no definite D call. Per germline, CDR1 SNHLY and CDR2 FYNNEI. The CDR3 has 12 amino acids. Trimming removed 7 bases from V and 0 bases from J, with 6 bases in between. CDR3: CASTGYQETQYF. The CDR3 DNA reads TGTGCCAGCACGGGTTACCAAGAGACCCAGTACTTC.

In DNA, the CDR3 is TGTGCCAGCAGTTGGTGGGGGACAGGGAGCCCTGAAGCTTTCTTT. Protein sequence: CASSWWGTGSPEAFF. This sequence joins TRBV28 and TRBJ1-1; 9 bases agree with TRBD1. This CDR3 has 15 amino acids. The germline V gene encodes CDR1 MDHEN and CDR2 SYDVKM. V trimming: 4 bases; J trimming: 6 bases; junction bases outside the gene matches: 9.

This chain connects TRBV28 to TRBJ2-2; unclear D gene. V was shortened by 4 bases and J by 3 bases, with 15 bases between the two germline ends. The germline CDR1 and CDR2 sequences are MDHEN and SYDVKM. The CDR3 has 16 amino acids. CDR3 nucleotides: TGTGCCAGCAGTTCATACAGAACGTGGGACACCGGGGAGCTGTTTTTT. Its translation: CASSSYRTWDTGELFF.

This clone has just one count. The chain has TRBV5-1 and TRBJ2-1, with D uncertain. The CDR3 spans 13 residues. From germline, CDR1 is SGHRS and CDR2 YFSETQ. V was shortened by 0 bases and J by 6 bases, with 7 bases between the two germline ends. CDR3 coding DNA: TGCGCCAGCAGCTTGGATCTAGGCAATGAGCAGTTCTTC. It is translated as CASSLDLGNEQFF. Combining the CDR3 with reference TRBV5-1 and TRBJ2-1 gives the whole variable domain KAGVTQTPRYLIKTRGQQVTLSCSPISGHRSVSWYQQTPGQGLQFLFEYFSETQRNKGNFPGRFSGRQFSNSRSEMNVSTLELGDSALYLCASSLDLGNEQFFGPGTRLTVL.

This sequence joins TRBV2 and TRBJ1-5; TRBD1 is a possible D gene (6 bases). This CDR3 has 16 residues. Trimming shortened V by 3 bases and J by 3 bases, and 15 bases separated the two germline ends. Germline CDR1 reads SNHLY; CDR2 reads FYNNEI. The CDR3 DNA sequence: TGTGCCAGCAGTGATTGGGGGGCGCCGGTCAATCAGCCCCAGCATTTT. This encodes CASSDWGAPVNQPQHF.

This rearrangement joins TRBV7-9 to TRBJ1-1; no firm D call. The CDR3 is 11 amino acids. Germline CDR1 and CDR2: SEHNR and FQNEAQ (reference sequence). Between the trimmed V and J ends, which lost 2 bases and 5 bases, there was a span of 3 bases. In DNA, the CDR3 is TGTGCCAGCAGCTTAATAACTGAAGCTTTCTTT. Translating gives CASSLITEAFF.

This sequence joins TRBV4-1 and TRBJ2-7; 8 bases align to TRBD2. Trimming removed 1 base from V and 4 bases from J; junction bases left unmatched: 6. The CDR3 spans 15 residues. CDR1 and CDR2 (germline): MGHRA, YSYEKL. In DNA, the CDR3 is TGCGCCAGCAGCCAAGTAGGGACTAGTTCTTACGAGCAGTACTTC. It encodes CASSQVGTSSYEQYF.

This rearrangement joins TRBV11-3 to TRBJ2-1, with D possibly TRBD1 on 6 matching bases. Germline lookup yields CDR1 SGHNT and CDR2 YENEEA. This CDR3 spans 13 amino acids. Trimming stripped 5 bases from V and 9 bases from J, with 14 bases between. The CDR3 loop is CASSATGKGEQFF. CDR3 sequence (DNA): TGTGCCAGCAGCGCCACAGGGAAGGGTGAGCAGTTCTTC. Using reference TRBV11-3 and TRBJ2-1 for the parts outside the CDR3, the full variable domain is EAGVVQSPRYKIIEKKQPVAFWCNPISGHNTLYWYLQNLGQGPELLIRYENEEAVDDSQLPKDRFSAERLKGVDSTLKIQPAELGDSAVYLCASSATGKGEQFFGPGTRLTVL.

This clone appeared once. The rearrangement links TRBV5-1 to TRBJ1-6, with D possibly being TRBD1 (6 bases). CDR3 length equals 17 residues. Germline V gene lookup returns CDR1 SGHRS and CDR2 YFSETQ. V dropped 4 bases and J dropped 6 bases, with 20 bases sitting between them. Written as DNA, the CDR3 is TGCGCCAGCAGCCCCACAGGGCCGTCCGGCTTTAATTCACCCCTCCACTTT. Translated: CASSPTGPSGFNSPLHF.

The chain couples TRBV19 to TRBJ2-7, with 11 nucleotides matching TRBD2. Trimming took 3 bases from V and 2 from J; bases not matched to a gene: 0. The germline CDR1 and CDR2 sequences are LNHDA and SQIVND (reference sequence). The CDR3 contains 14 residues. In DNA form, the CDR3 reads TGTGCCAGTAGTATGGGACTAGCGGCCTACGAGCAGTACTTC. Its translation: CASSMGLAAYEQYF.